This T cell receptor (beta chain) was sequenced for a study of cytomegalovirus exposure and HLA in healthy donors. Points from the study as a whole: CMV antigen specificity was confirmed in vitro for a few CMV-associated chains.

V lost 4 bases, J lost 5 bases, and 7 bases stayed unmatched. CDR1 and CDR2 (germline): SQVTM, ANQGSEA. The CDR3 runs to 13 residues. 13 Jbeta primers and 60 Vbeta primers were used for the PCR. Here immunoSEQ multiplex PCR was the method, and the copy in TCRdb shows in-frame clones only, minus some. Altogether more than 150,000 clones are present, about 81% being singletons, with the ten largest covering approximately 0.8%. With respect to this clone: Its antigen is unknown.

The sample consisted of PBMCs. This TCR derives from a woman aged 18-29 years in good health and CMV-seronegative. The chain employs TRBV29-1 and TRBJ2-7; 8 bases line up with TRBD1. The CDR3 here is CSVAGQEWDEQYF. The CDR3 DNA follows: TGCAGCGTTGCGGGACAGGAGTGGGACGAGCAGTACTTC.